The clone carrying this T cell receptor (beta chain) was seen only a few times. What it binds is unknown. Germline V gives CDR1 SGDLS, CDR2 YYNGEE. The CDR3 has 14 amino acids. V lost 3 bases and J lost 4, with 13 bases in between. The data are from a study of cytomegalovirus exposure and HLA in healthy donors. About the research overall: Unique TCRs from HLA-typed donors, around 79 million of them, were held in an early data release.

PCR was performed using 60 Vbeta and 13 Jbeta primers. Repertoires were generated with immunoSEQ multiplex PCR, while TCRdb's copy carries only in-frame clones and drops some. The table has some 190,000 clones, around 77% seen once. Study observations and caveats: The authors later linked a missense DCLRE1C variant to TCR beta V- and J-gene trimming. It was in a later analysis that TCR association rates were seen to vary by HLA locus, highest for DRB1 and lowest for HLA-C.

The clonotype comes from a woman between 18 and 29 years old in good health and CMV-seronegative. The sample taken for sequencing was PBMCs. This sequence joins TRBV9 and TRBJ1-1, with D maybe TRBD1 (6 bases). CDR3 DNA: TGTGCCAGCAGCGGCCAACGAGGGGGCACTGAAGCTTTCTTT. It translates to CASSGQRGGTEAFF.